The 25 T cell receptor beta chains given below trace back to one sample, sequenced in a study of CD8+ T cells in alopecia areata. Sequencing templates came from extracted RNA that was reverse transcribed into cDNA. Assay: immunoSEQ multiplex PCR; the TCRdb copy retains only in-frame clones and omits some. The sample yields about 220,000 clones, about three fifths seen once. The treatment is: oral pan-JAK inhibitor, 5-10 mg twice daily. The source was CD4+ T cells sorted from blood, collected at week 4, from a patient treated with tofacitinib. The receptors stem from a human donor with alopecia areata.

The chain has TRBV7-9 and TRBJ2-2; no clear D. Trimming stripped 3 bases from V and 1 base from J, with 6 bases between. Germline CDR1 is SEHNR and CDR2 is FQNEAQ (reference sequence). The CDR3 runs to 14 residues. This chain's CDR3 is CASSFFMNTGELFF. For the CDR3, the DNA is TGTGCCAGCAGCTTCTTCATGAACACCGGGGAGCTGTTTTTT.

The CDR3 bases are TGTGCCAGCAAGGGACAGGTCGATGGCTACACCTTC. Protein sequence: CASKGQVDGYTF. The gene calls are TRBV25-1 and TRBJ1-2; 8 bases are shared with TRBD1. CDR3 length equals 12 residues. The junction had 4 bases not matched to a gene; V was cut back by 7 bases and J by 6 bases. The germline V gene encodes CDR1 MGHDK and CDR2 SYGVNS.

The chain has TRBV6-6 and TRBJ1-6, with D perhaps TRBD1 (5 bases). The germline CDR1 and CDR2 sequences are MNHNY and SVGAGI (reference sequence). Trimming cost V 2 bases and J 10 bases, with 15 bases left between them. This CDR3 is 15 amino acids long. The CDR3, as DNA: TGTGCCAGCAGTTACGGTGGGGCGAGGGACTCACCCCTCCACTTT. Residues: CASSYGGARDSPLHF.

This chain joins TRBV4-3 and TRBJ1-2; D not certain. Germline CDR1 LGHNA, CDR2 YSLEER. CDR3 length equals 13 residues. The V end was cut by 0 bases, the J end by 4 bases, with 6 bases between. The CDR3 DNA reads as TGCGCCAGCAGCCAAGAGCCGTTCTATGGCTACACCTTC. It yields the protein CASSQEPFYGYTF.

The V and J genes are TRBV29-1 and TRBJ2-3; 8 bases agree with TRBD2. V shed 4 bases, J shed 2 bases, and the junction held 5 bases outside the gene matches. This CDR3 has 14 amino acids. The germline V gene encodes CDR1 SQVTM and CDR2 ANQGSEA. CDR3 sequence (DNA): TGCAGCGTTGTGGTGCGGGGGGACACAGATACGCAGTATTTT. Amino acid sequence: CSVVVRGDTDTQYF.

CDR3 region: CASSGRGGVPYEQYF. The DNA of the CDR3 is TGTGCCAGCAGTGGGCGGGGAGGGGTACCCTACGAGCAGTACTTC. The V gene is TRBV27, the J gene TRBJ2-7; 7 nucleotides align to TRBD2. This CDR3 has 15 residues. Trimming cost V 5 bases and J 2 bases; bases outside gene matches: 9. Germline CDR1 and CDR2: MNHEY and SMNVEV (reference sequence).

The chain uses TRBV27 and TRBJ2-7, with D possibly being TRBD1 (5 bases). The CDR3 is made up of 15 amino acids. V was cut by 4 bases and J by 3 bases, with 16 bases left in between. The V gene's germline CDR1 is MNHEY and CDR2 SMNVEV (reference sequence). CDR3 amino acids: CASSSGRGFIYEQYF. In nucleotides, the CDR3 is TGTGCCAGCAGTTCCGGAAGGGGTTTCATCTACGAGCAGTACTTC.

The J gene is TRBJ1-3, the V gene TRBV2, with a weak D call TRBD1 (5 bases). CDR1 is SNHLY, CDR2 FYNNEI, per germline. This CDR3 contains 17 residues. Between the trimmed V and J ends, which lost 3 bases and 4 bases, there was a span of 19 bases. CDR3 in amino acids: CASSDLGPAIAGNTIYF. In DNA form, the CDR3 reads TGTGCCAGCAGTGATCTGGGGCCGGCAATTGCCGGAAACACCATATATTTT.

The chain employs TRBV5-4 and TRBJ1-2, with D maybe TRBD1 (6 bases). V dropped 2 bases and J dropped 2 bases, with 7 bases sitting between them. The germline gives CDR1 SGHNT, CDR2 YYREEE (reference sequence). The CDR3 is made up of 13 amino acids. CDR3 region: CASSLQGNYGYTF. The CDR3, as DNA: TGTGCCAGCAGCTTACAGGGCAACTATGGCTACACCTTC.

The chain is built from TRBV19 and TRBJ1-5, with TRBD1 matching over 9 bases. The CDR3 extends over 15 amino acids. The V and J ends lost 8 bases and 6 bases, in that order; junction bases with no gene match: 11. Germline assignment: CDR1 LNHDA and CDR2 SQIVND (reference sequence). CDR3 sequence reads: CASFFPGTGSQPQHF. The DNA of the CDR3 is TGTGCCAGTTTCTTCCCCGGGACAGGGAGTCAGCCCCAGCATTTT.

The chain has TRBV29-1 and TRBJ1-1; D is perhaps TRBD1 (5 bases). CDR3 length: 13 amino acids. With 6 bases removed from V and 5 bases from J, the gap between germline ends came to 16 bases. Germline V gives CDR1 SQVTM, CDR2 ANQGSEA. Here the CDR3 reads CSVAMTVGTEAFF. DNA of the CDR3: TGCAGCGTCGCGATGACAGTTGGGACTGAAGCTTTCTTT.

This chain uses TRBV27 with TRBJ2-2, with 8 bases that match TRBD1. V trimming: 5 bases; J trimming: 6 bases; junction bases outside the gene matches: 5. From germline, CDR1 is MNHEY and CDR2 SMNVEV (reference sequence). The CDR3 length is 14 residues. The CDR3 reads CASSTQGAAGELFF. The CDR3 coding sequence is TGTGCCAGCAGTACCCAGGGGGCCGCCGGGGAGCTGTTTTTT.

In its sample, this clone was seen a few times. The chain has TRBV5-4 and TRBJ2-7, with D possibly being TRBD1 (6 bases). V was shortened by 0 bases and J by 7 bases, with 17 bases between the two germline ends. The germline gives CDR1 SGHNT, CDR2 YYREEE (reference sequence). The CDR3 totals 15 residues. The CDR3 nucleotides read TGTGCCAGCAGCTTGGGTCAGGGGTCATCGCGGGAGCAGTACTTC. As protein: CASSLGQGSSREQYF.

The rearrangement uses TRBV30 and TRBJ1-2; tentatively, D is TRBD1 (6 bases). The CDR3 is made up of 14 amino acids. The V and J ends lost 2 bases and 2 bases respectively, with 12 bases between them. Germline V CDR1 and CDR2: GTSNPN, SVGIG (reference sequence). CDR3 protein: CAWSSQQGNYGYTF. As DNA, the CDR3 is TGTGCCTGGAGTTCTCAACAGGGAAACTATGGCTACACCTTC.

Comment on this clone: The junction departs from the called germline gene at one end, perhaps through a read error. The sample holds other DNA sequences that translate to the same CDR3. The chain is built from TRBV30 and TRBJ1-1; a possible D gene is TRBD1 (5 bases). Germline CDR1 and CDR2: GTSNPN and SVGIG (reference sequence). This CDR3 region has 13 residues. CDR3 nucleotide sequence: TGCGCCTGGACCAGGGTGATTGGTGTTGAAGCTTTCTTT. This sequence encodes CAWTRVIGVEAFF.

This chain uses TRBV29-1 with TRBJ2-6; 9 bases align to TRBD1. Germline CDR1 SQVTM, CDR2 ANQGSEA. There are 15 residues in the CDR3. V lost 7 bases to trimming and J lost 2 bases; unmatched junction nucleotides: 6. The chain's CDR3 is CSARGTGTGANVLTF. DNA for the CDR3: TGCAGCGCCCGTGGGACAGGGACTGGGGCCAACGTCCTGACTTTC.

For this clone: Different DNA sequences within this sample yield the same CDR3. The chain is built from TRBV30 and TRBJ2-6; D unclear. Germline V lookup: CDR1 GTSNPN, CDR2 SVGIG (reference sequence). The germline V and J ends were trimmed by 4 bases and 4 bases, with 5 bases remaining between them. The length of the CDR3 is 12 residues. This chain's CDR3 is CAWNPGANVLTF. CDR3 coding DNA: TGTGCCTGGAACCCCGGGGCCAACGTCCTGACTTTC.

The genes are TRBV19 and TRBJ1-1; D is perhaps TRBD1 (5 bases). The CDR3 covers 13 residues. V was clipped by 5 bases and J by 5 bases, with 12 bases between them. Germline CDR1 is LNHDA and CDR2 is SQIVND (reference sequence). CDR3 DNA sequence: TGTGCCAGTAGTGCCACAGCAGGGACTGAAGCTTTCTTT. Encoded protein: CASSATAGTEAFF.

This clone was counted between two and nine times. J is TRBJ2-1 and V is TRBV14; 9 bases are shared with TRBD1. V trimming: 3 bases; J trimming: 1 base; junction bases outside the gene matches: 1. From germline, CDR1 is SGHDN and CDR2 FVKESK. The CDR3 sequence is 15 residues long. In DNA form, the CDR3 reads TGTGCCAGCAGCCAGACAGGGGGGTCCTACAATGAGCAGTTCTTC. Amino acids: CASSQTGGSYNEQFF.

This clone was seen only a few times. The rearrangement links TRBV29-1 to TRBJ2-5; D call uncertain. The V end was cut by 3 bases, the J end by 3 bases, with 11 bases between. Germline lookup yields CDR1 SQVTM and CDR2 ANQGSEA. The CDR3 length is 13 residues. The CDR3 is CSVEELAEETQYF. DNA of the CDR3: TGCAGCGTTGAGGAACTGGCTGAAGAGACCCAGTACTTC.

V and J are TRBV7-2 and TRBJ1-5; D remains ambiguous. This CDR3 is built from 16 residues. Germline CDR1 and CDR2: SGHTA and FQGNSA. V was shortened by 5 bases and J by 0 bases, with 14 bases between the two germline ends. The CDR3 reads CASSPAGLYSNQPQHF. DNA for the CDR3: TGTGCCAGCAGCCCGGCGGGGTTGTATAGCAATCAGCCCCAGCATTTT.

There are a few counts of this clone. This chain connects TRBV18 to TRBJ2-7; D is unclear. Germline values: CDR1 KGHSH, CDR2 LQKENI. The CDR3 is made up of 15 amino acids. Trimming removed 1 base at V and 5 bases at J, with 15 bases between. The chain's CDR3 is CASSPLRAPSNEQYF. The CDR3 nucleotides are TGTGCCAGCTCACCACTCCGGGCCCCCTCGAACGAGCAGTACTTC.

This clone was recorded once. The V and J genes are TRBV6-5 and TRBJ1-2, with TRBD1 matching 12 bases. The V segment lost 5 bases and the J segment 8 bases; nucleotides outside the gene matches: 9. Germline CDR1 MNHEY, CDR2 SVGAGI. This CDR3 has 15 residues. The CDR3 DNA sequence: TGTGCCAGCAGTCCCTCGGGACAGGGGGCGAACGGCTACACCTTC. Protein: CASSPSGQGANGYTF.

The chain carries TRBV6-5 and TRBJ2-2, with D unclear. The CDR3 runs to 14 residues. Trimming left V 6 bases short and J 0 bases short, with 8 bases between. Per germline, CDR1 MNHEY and CDR2 SVGAGI. The CDR3 nucleotides are TGTGCCAGCAGAACAGCAGCGAACACCGGGGAGCTGTTTTTT. This sequence encodes CASRTAANTGELFF.

This chain links TRBV5-1 with TRBJ2-2; D ambiguous. Trimming took off 0 bases at V and 2 bases at J, with 8 bases between the two ends. In germline, CDR1 is SGHRS, CDR2 YFSETQ. The CDR3 extends over 15 amino acids. CDR3: CASSLVPTNTGELFF. The CDR3 region has the DNA TGCGCCAGCAGCTTGGTTCCTACAAACACCGGGGAGCTGTTTTTT.